This TCR beta chain was obtained from a study of blood T cell repertoires in COVID-19. The wider study: The samples span acute and convalescent COVID-19 from the United States, Italy and Spain. From T cells, B-cell-depleted T cells, or PBMCs came the material, which was cDNA or gDNA.

This CDR3 is built from 15 residues. V gave up 7 bases and J gave up 1 base; unmatched junction bases: 4. The germline V gene has CDR1 SGHTA and CDR2 FQGNSA. Per the authors' pipeline: Estimates of nucleated cell counts were drawn from the amplification of reference gene primers. The data were produced by immunoSEQ multiplex PCR, yet TCRdb's version contains in-frame clones alone and is incomplete. That table furnishes V, J and clone size, whereas the DNA furnished D and trimming. The sample shows tens of thousands of clones, approximately 90% of them seen only once. This clonotype was sampled from a man in his forties or fifties with active COVID-19. The sample comprised peripheral blood. The chain is built from TRBV7-2 and TRBJ2-5; 12 bases are a match to TRBD1. The DNA of the CDR3 is TGTGCCAGCACCAGGGACAGGGGGCTCCAAGAGACCCAGTACTTC. Amino acid sequence: CASTRDRGLQETQYF.